The entry below gives a single TCR beta chain sequence along with its context. Its antigen remains undetermined. No per-base quality is available; no much larger clone lies one base away. Libraries were constructed by the immunoSEQ multiplex PCR assay. The table comes from immuneACCESS by way of TCRdb, which keeps in-frame sequences with V and J called. Part of the clones is missing from these tables; in studies checked, under half for an unresolved V gene and the rest for unknown reasons. The sample profile shows 60,000 to 95,000 clones; 85% to 95% of them were found once. The biggest ten clones account for 0.43% of the sample. Reading the germline V gene gives CDR1 SGHDT and CDR2 YYEEEE. Counted from cysteine to phenylalanine, this CDR3 has 13 amino acids. Only the CDR3 portion is preserved as DNA: 39 bases, with reading frame beginning at the first base. Germline trimming amounts to 4 bases on V and 6 bases on J, with 6 as the count of junction bases outside the gene matches.

The data were taken from a study of T cell changes during pregnancy in multiple sclerosis (dated by TCRdb to about 2019). About the investigation overall: Changes in the T cell repertoire over the course of pregnancy were examined in this study in women with multiple sclerosis.

The rearranged chain carries TRBV5-6 and TRBJ2-5, and TRBD1 matches 7 of the central bases. Sample: CD4+ T cells from peripheral blood mononuclear cells, taken before pregnancy. The TCR originated in a female donor with multiple sclerosis, enrolled in a pregnancy study. The CDR3 protein is CASSLDRVKTQYF. The bases read TGTGCCAGCAGCCTCGACAGGGTTAAGACCCAGTACTTC.